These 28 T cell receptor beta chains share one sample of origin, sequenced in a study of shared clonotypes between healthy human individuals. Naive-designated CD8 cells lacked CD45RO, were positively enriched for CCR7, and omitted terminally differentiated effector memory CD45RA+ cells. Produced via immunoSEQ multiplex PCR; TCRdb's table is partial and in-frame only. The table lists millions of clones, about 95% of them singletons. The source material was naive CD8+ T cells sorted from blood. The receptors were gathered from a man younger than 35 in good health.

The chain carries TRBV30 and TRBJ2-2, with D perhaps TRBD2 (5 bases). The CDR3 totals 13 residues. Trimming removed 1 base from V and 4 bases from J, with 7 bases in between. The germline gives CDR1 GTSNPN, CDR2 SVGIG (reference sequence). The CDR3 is CAWSGGFTGELFF. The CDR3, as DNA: TGTGCCTGGAGTGGAGGGTTCACCGGGGAGCTGTTTTTT.

The CDR3, as DNA: TGCGCCAGCAGGGACAGGGGAACGGACAATGAGCAGTTCTTC. Translating it yields CASRDRGTDNEQFF. The chain has TRBV5-1 and TRBJ2-1; 9 bases align to TRBD1. The CDR3 is 14 amino acids. Germline V gene lookup returns CDR1 SGHRS and CDR2 YFSETQ. The junction had 5 bases not matched to a gene; V was cut back by 5 bases and J by 5 bases.

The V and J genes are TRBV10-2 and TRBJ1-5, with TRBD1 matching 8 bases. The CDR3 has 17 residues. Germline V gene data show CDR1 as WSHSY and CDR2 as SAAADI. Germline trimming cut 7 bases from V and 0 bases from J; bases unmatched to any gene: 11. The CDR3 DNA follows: TGCGCCAGCACTCAGGGACAGGTGCAATATAGCAATCAGCCCCAGCATTTT. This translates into CASTQGQVQYSNQPQHF.

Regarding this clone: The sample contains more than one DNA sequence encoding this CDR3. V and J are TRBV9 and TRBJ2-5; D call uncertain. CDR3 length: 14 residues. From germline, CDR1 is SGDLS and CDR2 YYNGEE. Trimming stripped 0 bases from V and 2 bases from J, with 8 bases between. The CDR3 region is CASSVGDYQETQYF. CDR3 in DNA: TGTGCCAGCAGCGTAGGGGATTATCAAGAGACCCAGTACTTC.

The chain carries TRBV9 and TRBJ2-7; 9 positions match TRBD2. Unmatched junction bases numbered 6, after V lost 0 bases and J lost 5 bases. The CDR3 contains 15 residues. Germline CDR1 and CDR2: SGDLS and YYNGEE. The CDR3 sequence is CASSVEGGGADEQYF. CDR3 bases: TGTGCCAGCAGCGTAGAAGGCGGGGGGGCCGACGAGCAGTACTTC.

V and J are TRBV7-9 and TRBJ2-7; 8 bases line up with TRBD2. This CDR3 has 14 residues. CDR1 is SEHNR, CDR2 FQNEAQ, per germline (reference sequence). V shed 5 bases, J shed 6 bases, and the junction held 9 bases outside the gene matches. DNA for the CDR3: TGTGCCAGCAGCGACGGGACTAGTGAGGGCGAGCAGTACTTC. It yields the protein CASSDGTSEGEQYF.

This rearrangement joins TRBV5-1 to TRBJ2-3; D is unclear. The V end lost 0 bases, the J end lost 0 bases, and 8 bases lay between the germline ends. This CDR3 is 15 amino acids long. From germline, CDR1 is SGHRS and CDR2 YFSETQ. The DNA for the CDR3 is TGCGCCAGCAGCTTGGACTCCTTTAGCACAGATACGCAGTATTTT. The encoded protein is CASSLDSFSTDTQYF.

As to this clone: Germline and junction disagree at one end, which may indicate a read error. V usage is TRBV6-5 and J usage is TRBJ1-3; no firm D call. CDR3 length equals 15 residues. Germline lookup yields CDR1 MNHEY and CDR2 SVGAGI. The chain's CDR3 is CAGRSYRSSGNTIYF. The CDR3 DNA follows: TGTGCCGGCAGATCCTACAGAAGCTCTGGAAACACCATATATTTT.

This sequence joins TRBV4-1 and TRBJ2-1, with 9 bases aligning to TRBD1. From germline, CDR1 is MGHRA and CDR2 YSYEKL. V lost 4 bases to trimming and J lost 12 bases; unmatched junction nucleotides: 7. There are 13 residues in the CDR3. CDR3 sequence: CASSLRDREVQFF. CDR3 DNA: TGCGCCAGCAGCCTCCGGGACAGGGAAGTGCAGTTCTTC.

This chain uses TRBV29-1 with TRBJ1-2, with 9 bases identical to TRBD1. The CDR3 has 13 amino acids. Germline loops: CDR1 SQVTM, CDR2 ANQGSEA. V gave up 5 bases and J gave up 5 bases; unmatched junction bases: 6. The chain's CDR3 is CSVKGQGRYGYTF. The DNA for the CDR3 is TGCAGCGTTAAAGGACAGGGGAGGTATGGCTACACCTTC.

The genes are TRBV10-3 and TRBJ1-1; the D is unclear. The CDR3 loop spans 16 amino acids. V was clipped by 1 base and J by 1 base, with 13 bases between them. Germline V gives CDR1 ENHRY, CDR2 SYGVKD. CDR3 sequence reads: CAISEWTAGQNTEAFF. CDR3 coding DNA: TGTGCCATCAGTGAGTGGACCGCAGGTCAGAACACTGAAGCTTTCTTT.

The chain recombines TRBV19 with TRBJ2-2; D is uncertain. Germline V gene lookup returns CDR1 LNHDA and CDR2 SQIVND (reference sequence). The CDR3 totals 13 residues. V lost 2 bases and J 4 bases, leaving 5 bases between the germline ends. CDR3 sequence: CASSIHSTGELFF. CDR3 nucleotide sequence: TGTGCCAGTAGTATACACAGCACCGGGGAGCTGTTTTTT.

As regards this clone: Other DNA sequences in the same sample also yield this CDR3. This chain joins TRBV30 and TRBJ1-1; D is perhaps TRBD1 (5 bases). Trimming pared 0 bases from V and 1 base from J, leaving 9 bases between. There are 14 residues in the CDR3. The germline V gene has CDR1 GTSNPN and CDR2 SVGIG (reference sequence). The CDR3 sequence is CAWSVGGANTEAFF. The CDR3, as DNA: TGTGCCTGGAGTGTCGGTGGGGCGAACACTGAAGCTTTCTTT.

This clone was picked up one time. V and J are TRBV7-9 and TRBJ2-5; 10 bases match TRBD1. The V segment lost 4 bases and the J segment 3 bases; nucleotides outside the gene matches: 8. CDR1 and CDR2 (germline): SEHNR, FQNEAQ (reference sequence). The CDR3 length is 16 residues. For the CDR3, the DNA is TGTGCCAGCAGCTGGACGACAGGGGGCAATGAAGAGACCCAGTACTTC. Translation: CASSWTTGGNEETQYF.

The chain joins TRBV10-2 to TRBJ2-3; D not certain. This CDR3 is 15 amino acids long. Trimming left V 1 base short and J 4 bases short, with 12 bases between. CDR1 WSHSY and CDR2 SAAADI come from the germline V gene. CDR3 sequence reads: CASSEYPLGPDTQYF. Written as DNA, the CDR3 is TGCGCCAGCAGTGAGTACCCCCTGGGCCCAGATACGCAGTATTTT.

CDR3 in DNA: TGTGCCAGCAGTTTATTTCCAGGGGCCGGGAATTTCTACGAGCAGTACTTC. Its protein is CASSLFPGAGNFYEQYF. V usage is TRBV28 and J usage is TRBJ2-7; a possible D gene is TRBD1 (6 bases). Trimming took 1 base from V and 3 from J, leaving 19 bases between them. Germline-derived CDR1 and CDR2 are MDHEN and SYDVKM. The CDR3 totals 17 residues.

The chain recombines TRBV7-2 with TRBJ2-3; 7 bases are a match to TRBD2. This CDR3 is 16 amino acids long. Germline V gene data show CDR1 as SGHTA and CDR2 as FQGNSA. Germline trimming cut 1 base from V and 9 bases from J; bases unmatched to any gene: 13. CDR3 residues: CASSLVELAEESTQYF. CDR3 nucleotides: TGTGCCAGCAGCTTAGTCGAGCTAGCGGAGGAGTCGACGCAGTATTTT.

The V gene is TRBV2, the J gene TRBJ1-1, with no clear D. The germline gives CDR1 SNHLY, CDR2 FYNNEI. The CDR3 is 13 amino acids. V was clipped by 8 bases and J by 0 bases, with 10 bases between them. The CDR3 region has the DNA TGTGCCAGCGATGGCGTAGTGAACACTGAAGCTTTCTTT. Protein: CASDGVVNTEAFF. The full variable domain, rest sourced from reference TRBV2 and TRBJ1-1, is EPEVTQTPSHQVTQMGQEVILRCVPISNHLYFYWYRQILGQKVEFLVSFYNNEISEKSEIFDDQFSVERPDGSNFTLKIRSTKLEDSAMYFCASDGVVNTEAFFGQGTRLTVV.

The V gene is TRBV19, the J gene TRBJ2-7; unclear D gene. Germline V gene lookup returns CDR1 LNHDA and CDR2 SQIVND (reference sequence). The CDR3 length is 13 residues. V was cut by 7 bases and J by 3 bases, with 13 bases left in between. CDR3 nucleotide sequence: TGTGCCAGTAAACGAGTCACGGGCTACGAGCAGTACTTC. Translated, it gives CASKRVTGYEQYF.

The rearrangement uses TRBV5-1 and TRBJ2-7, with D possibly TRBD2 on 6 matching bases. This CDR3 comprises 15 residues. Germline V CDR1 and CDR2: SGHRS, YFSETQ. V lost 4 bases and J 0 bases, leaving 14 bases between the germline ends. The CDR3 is CASSPWSGDSYEQYF. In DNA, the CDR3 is TGCGCCAGCAGCCCATGGTCGGGGGACTCCTACGAGCAGTACTTC.

CDR3 coding DNA: TGTGCCATTCTTAGCGGGACCGAGCAGTTCTTC. Protein product: CAILSGTEQFF. The gene calls are TRBV10-3 and TRBJ2-1, with 8 nucleotides matching TRBD2. V shed 9 bases, J shed 10 bases, and the junction held 5 bases outside the gene matches. The CDR3 has 11 amino acids. The germline gives CDR1 ENHRY, CDR2 SYGVKD.

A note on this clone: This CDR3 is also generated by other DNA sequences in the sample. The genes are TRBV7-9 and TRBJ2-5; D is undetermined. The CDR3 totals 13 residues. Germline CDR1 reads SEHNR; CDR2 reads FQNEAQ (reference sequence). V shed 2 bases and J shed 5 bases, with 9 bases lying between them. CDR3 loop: CASSLINKETQYF. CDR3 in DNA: TGTGCCAGCAGCTTAATTAACAAGGAGACCCAGTACTTC. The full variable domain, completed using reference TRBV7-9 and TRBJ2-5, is DTGVSQNPRHKITKRGQNVTFRCDPISEHNRLYWYRQTLGQGPEFLTYFQNEAQLEKSRLLSDRFSAERPKGSFSTLEIQRTEQGDSAMYLCASSLINKETQYFGPGTRLLVL.

CDR3 DNA sequence: TGCAGCGTTGAAGATTGGGGACGTAACTATGGCTACACCTTC. It specifies CSVEDWGRNYGYTF. The chain couples TRBV29-1 to TRBJ1-2, with a tentative D call TRBD1 (5 bases). V was cut by 0 bases and J by 1 base, with 9 bases left in between. This CDR3 is built from 14 residues. CDR1 is SQVTM and CDR2 is ANQGSEA in the germline V gene.

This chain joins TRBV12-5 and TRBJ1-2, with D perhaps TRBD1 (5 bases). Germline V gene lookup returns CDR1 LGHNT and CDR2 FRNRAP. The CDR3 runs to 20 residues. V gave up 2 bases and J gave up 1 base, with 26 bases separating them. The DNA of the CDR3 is TGTGCTAGTGGTTTGTACTACCTGGGGCCGAGTATATCGAGTAACTATGGCTACACCTTC. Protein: CASGLYYLGPSISSNYGYTF.

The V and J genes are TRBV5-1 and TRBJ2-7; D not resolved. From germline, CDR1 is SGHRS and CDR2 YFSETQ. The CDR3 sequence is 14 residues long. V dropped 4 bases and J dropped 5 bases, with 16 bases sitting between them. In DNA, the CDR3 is TGCGCCAGCAGCCTCATTGGTAGGGCCGACGAGCAGTACTTC. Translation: CASSLIGRADEQYF.

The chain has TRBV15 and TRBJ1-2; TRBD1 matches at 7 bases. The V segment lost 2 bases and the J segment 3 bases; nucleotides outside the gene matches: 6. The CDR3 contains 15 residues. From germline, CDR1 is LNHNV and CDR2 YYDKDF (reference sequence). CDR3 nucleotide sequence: TGTGCCACCAGCAGATCAGAGGGGGCGGACTATGGCTACACCTTC. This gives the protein CATSRSEGADYGYTF.

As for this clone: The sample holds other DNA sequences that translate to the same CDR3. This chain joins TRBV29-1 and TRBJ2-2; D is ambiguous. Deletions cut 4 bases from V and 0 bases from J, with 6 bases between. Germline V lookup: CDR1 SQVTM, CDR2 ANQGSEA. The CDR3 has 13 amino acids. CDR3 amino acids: CSVAGANTGELFF. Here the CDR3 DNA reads TGCAGCGTTGCTGGGGCGAACACCGGGGAGCTGTTTTTT.

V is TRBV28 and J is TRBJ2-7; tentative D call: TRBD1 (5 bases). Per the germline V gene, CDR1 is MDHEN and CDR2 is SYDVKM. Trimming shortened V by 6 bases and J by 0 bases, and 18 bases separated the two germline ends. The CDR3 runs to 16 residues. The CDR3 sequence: CASRSSKGLLSYEQYF. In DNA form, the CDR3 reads TGTGCCAGCAGGTCATCTAAGGGGCTCCTCTCCTACGAGCAGTACTTC.